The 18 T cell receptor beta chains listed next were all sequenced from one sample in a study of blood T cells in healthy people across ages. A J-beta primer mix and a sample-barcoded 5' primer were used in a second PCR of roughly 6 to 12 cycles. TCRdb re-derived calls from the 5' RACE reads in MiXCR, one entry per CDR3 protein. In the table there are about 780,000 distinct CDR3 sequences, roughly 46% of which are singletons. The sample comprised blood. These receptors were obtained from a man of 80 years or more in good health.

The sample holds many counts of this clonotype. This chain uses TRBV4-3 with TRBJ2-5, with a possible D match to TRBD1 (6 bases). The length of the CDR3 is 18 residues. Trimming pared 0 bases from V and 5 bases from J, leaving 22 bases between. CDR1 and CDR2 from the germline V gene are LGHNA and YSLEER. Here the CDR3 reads CASSQDRVGALGMETQYF. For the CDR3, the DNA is TGCGCCAGCAGCCAAGATCGGGTGGGGGCTCTTGGGATGGAGACCCAGTACTTC.

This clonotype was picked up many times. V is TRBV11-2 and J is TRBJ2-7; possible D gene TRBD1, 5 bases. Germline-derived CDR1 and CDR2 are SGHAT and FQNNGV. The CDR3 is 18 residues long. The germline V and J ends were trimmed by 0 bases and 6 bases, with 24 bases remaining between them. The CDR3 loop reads CASSLDRVFGRVPSEQYF. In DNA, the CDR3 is TGTGCCAGCAGCTTAGATCGGGTATTTGGCAGGGTACCTAGCGAGCAGTACTTC.

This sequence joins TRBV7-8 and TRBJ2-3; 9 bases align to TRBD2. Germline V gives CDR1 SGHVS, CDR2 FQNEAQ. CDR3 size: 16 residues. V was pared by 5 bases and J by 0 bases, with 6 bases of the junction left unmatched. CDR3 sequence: CASSLLTSGSTDTQYF. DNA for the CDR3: TGTGCCAGCAGCCTTCTGACTAGCGGAAGCACAGATACGCAGTATTTT.

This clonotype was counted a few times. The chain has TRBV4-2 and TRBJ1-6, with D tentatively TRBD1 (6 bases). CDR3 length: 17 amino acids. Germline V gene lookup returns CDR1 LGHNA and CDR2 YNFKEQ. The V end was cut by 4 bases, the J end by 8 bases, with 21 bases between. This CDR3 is CASSPRAGGYEDSPLHF. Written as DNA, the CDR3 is TGTGCCAGCAGCCCTCGGGCTGGGGGCTACGAGGATTCACCCCTCCACTTT.

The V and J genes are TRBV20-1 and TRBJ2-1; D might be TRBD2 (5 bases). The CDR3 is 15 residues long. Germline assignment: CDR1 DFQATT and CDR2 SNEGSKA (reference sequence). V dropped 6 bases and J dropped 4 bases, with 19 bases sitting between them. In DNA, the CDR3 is TGCAGTGCCCAGAGGTCGAGCGGTGCTTACAATGAGCAGTTCTTC. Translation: CSAQRSSGAYNEQFF.

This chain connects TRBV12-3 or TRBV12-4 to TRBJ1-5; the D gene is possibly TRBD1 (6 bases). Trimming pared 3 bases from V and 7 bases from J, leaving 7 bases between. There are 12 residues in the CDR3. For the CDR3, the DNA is TGTGCCAGCAGTTTCGGGACACAGCCCCAGCATTTT. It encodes CASSFGTQPQHF.

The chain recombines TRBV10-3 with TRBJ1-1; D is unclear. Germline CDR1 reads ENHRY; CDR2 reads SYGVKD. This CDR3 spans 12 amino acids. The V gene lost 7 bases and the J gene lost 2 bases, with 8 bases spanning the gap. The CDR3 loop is CAINPGNTEAFF. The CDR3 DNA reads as TGTGCCATCAATCCGGGTAACACTGAAGCTTTCTTT.

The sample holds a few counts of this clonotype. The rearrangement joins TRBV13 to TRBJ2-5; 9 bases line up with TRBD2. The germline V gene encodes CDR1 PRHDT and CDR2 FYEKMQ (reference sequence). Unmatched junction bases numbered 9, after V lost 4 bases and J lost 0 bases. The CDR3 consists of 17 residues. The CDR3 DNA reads TGTGCCAGCAGCTCACGGGCTAGCGGGGTAAACCAAGAGACCCAGTACTTC. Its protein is CASSSRASGVNQETQYF.

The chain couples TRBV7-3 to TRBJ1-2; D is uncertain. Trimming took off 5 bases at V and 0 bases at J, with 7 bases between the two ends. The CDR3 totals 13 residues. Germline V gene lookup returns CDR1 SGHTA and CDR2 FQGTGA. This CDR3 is CASSLPSNYGYTF. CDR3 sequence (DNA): TGTGCCAGCAGCCTCCCGTCTAACTATGGCTACACCTTC.

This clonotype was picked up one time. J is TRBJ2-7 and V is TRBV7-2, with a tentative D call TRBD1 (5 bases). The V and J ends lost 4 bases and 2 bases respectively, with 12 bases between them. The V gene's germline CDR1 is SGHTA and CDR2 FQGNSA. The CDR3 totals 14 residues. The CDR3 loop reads CASSWRQTAYEQYF. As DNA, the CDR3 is TGTGCCAGCAGCTGGAGACAGACAGCCTACGAGCAGTACTTC.

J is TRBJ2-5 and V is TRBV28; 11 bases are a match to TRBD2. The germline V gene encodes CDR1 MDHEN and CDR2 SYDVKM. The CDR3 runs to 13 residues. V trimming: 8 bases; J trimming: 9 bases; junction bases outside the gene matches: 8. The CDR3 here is CASGGELAGAQYF. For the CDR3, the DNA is TGTGCCAGCGGGGGGGAACTAGCGGGAGCCCAGTACTTC.

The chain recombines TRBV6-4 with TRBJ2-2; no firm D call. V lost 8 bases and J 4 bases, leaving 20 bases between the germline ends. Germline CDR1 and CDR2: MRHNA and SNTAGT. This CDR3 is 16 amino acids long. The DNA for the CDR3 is TGTGCCAGCGTCAATGACTGGGATTCTTTCACCGGGGAGCTGTTTTTT. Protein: CASVNDWDSFTGELFF.

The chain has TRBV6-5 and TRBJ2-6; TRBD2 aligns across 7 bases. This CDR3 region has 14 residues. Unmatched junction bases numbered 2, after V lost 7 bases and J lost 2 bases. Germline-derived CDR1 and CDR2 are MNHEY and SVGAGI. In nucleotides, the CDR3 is TGTGCCAGCAAGGGGACTACTGGGGCCAACGTCCTGACTTTC. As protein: CASKGTTGANVLTF.

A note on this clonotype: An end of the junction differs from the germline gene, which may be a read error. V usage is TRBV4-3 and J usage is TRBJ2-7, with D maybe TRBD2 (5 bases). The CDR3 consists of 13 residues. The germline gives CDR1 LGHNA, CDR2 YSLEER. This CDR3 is CTSSQLRGYEQYF. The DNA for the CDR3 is TGCACCAGCAGCCAGCTCCGGGGATACGAGCAGTACTTC.

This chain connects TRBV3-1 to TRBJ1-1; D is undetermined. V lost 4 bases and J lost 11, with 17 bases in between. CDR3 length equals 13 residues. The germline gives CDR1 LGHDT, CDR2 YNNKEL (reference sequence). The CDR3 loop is CASSPRTGLMAFF. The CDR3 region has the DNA TGTGCCAGCAGCCCTCGGACGGGTCTGATGGCTTTCTTT. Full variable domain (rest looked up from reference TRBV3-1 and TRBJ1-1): DTAVSQTPKYLVTQMGNDKSIKCEQNLGHDTMYWYKQDSKKFLKIMFSYNNKELIINETVPNRFSPKSPDKAHLNLHINSLELGDSAVYFCASSPRTGLMAFFGQGTRLTVV.

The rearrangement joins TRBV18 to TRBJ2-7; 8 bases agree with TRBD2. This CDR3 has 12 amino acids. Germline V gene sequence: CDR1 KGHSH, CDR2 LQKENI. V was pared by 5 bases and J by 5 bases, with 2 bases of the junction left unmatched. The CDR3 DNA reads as TGTGCCAGCTCAGGACTAGCCAACGAGCAGTACTTC. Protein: CASSGLANEQYF.

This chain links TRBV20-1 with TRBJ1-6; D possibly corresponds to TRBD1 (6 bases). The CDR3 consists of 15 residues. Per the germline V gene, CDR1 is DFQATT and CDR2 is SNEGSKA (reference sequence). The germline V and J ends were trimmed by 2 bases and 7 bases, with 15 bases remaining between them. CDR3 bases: TGCAGTGCTAGAAAACAGGGAGAGGGGAATTCACCCCTCCACTTT. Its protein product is CSARKQGEGNSPLHF.

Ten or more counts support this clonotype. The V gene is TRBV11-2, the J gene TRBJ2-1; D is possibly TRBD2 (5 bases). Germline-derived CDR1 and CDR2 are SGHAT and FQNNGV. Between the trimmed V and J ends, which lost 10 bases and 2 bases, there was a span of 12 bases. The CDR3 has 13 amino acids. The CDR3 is CATNDGTYNEQFF. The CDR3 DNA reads TGTGCCACCAACGACGGGACCTACAATGAGCAGTTCTTC.